The T cell receptor (beta chain) under discussion was sequenced for a study of cytomegalovirus exposure and HLA in healthy donors. V lost 3 bases, J lost 3 bases, and 14 bases stayed unmatched. There are 17 residues in the CDR3. The germline CDR1 and CDR2 sequences are SGDLS and YYNGEE. This PCR relied on a set of 60 Vbeta primers and 13 Jbeta primers. Only in-frame clones appear in the TCRdb table, and some are missing; sequencing was by immunoSEQ multiplex PCR. The sample contains about 98,000 clones, about three quarters of which appear only once. Whole-study results and caveats: One variant, a missense change in DCLRE1C, was linked in a later analysis to TCR beta V- and J-gene trimming.

Concerning this clone itself: Its antigen is currently unknown.

Input material: PBMCs. This sequence joins TRBV9 and TRBJ2-7; TRBD1 agrees at 8 bases. This TCR derives from a man in his 60s in good health and CMV-seropositive. The DNA of the CDR3 is TGTGCCAGCAGCGACGGACAGGGATCCGGCTCTCTCTACGAGCAGTACTTC. It encodes CASSDGQGSGSLYEQYF.